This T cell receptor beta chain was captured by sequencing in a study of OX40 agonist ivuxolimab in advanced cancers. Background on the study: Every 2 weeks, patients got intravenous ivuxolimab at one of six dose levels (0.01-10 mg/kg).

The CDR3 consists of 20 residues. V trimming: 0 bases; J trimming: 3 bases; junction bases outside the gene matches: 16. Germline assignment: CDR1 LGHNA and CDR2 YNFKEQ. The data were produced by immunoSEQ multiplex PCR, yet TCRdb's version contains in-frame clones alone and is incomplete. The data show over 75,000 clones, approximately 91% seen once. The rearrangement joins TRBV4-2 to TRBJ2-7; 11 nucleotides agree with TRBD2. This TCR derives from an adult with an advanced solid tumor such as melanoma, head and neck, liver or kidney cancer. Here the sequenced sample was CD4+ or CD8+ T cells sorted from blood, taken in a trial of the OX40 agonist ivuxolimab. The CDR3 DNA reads TGTGCCAGCAGCCAAGAAGATTATAGTGGGGCTAGCGGGAGGAACTACGAGCAGTACTTC. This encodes CASSQEDYSGASGRNYEQYF.